This TCR beta chain appears in the sequencing data of a study of T cells after yellow fever vaccination. Study outcomes and limitations: From the bulk population, abundant clonotypes could contaminate and appear within FACS-sorted repertoires. Clonotypes appearing in both CD4 and CD8 compartments existed, and their share was small. Post-booster reappearance was seen for most primary-vaccination clones (about 96% CD4, about 88% CD8).

This clonotype was detected many times. As yet, its antigen is unknown. The length of the CDR3 is 12 residues. With 4 bases removed from V and 2 bases from J, the gap between germline ends came to 6 bases. Germline CDR1 SQVTM, CDR2 ANQGSEA. TCRdb reanalysed the 5' RACE reads using MiXCR and keeps one entry per CDR3 protein. The sample records hundreds of thousands of distinct CDR3 sequences, around 8.1% being singletons. This TCR derives from a man aged 18 to 29 who received the YFV17D yellow fever vaccine. This chain connects TRBV29-1 to TRBJ2-1, with D unclear. This sample comprised PBMCs, obtained around 45 days after the first yellow fever vaccination. The CDR3 DNA reads TGCAGCGTTGGACAAACCTACAATGAGCAGTTCTTC. This translates into CSVGQTYNEQFF.